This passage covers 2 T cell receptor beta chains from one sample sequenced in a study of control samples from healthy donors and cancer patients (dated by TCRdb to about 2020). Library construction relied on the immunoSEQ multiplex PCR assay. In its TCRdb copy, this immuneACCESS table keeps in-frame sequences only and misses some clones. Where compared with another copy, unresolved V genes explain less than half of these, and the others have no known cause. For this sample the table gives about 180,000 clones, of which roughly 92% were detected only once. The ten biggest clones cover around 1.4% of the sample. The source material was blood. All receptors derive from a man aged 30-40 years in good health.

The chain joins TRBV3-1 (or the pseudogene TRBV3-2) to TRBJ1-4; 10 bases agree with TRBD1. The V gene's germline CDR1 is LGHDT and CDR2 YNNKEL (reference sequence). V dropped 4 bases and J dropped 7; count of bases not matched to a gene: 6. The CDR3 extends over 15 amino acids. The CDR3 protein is CASSRRTGGSEKLFF. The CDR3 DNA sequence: TGTGCCAGCAGCCGGAGGACAGGGGGTAGTGAAAAACTGTTTTTT.

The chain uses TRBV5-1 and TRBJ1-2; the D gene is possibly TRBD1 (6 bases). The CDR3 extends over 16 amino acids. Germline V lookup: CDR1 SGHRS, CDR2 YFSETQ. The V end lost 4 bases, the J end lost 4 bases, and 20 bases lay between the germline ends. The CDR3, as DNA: TGCGCCAGCAGCACGAATGGGGGGGCGCAGGTCTATGGCTACACCTTC. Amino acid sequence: CASSTNGGAQVYGYTF.